Included here is one T cell receptor beta chain sequence, with context. The CDR3 loop spans 15 amino acids. With 2 bases removed from V and 5 bases from J, the gap between germline ends came to 13 bases. From germline, CDR1 is MNHNS and CDR2 SASEGT. The data belong to a study of blood T cell repertoires in COVID-19. Background on the study: The samples span acute and convalescent COVID-19 from the United States, Italy and Spain. PBMCs, B-cell-depleted T cells, or T cells were the source of the cDNA or gDNA that made up the material.

Recovery among Cohort 3 donors was established by two negative PCRs, clearance, or symptom resolution. Profiled with immunoSEQ multiplex PCR; TCRdb holds only in-frame clones, not every one. The sample contains over 400,000 clones, about nine tenths of which appear only once. The V gene is TRBV6-1, the J gene TRBJ2-1; D is perhaps TRBD2 (5 bases). Sequencing input: PBMCs or T cells enriched from blood (not recorded which). This sequence originates from a woman in her sixties who had recovered from COVID-19. CDR3 loop: CASSEKRRKDNEQFF. The CDR3 nucleotides read TGTGCCAGCAGTGAAAAACGGAGGAAAGACAATGAGCAGTTCTTC.